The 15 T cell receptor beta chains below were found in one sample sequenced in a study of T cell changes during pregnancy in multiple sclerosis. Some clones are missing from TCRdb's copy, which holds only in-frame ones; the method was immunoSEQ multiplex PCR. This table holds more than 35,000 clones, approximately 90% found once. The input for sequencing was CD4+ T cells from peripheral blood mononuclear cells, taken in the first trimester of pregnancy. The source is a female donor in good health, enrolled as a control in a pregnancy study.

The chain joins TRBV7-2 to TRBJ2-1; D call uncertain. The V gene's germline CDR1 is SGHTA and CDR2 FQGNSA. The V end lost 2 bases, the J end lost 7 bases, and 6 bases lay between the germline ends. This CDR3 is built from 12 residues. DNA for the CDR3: TGTGCCAGCAGCTTATCTCGTAATGAGCAGTTCTTC. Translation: CASSLSRNEQFF.

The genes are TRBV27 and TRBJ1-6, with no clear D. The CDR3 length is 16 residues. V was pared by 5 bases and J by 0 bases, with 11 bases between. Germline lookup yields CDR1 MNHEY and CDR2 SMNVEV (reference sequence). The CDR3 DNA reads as TGTGCCAGCAGTCCCCACAGAGACTCCTATAATTCACCCCTCCACTTT. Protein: CASSPHRDSYNSPLHF.

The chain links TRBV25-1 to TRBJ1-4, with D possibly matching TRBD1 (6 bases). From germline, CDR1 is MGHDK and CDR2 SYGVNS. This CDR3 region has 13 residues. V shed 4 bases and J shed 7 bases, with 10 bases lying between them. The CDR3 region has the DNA TGTGCCAGCAGTGGCAGGGGCACTGAAAAACTGTTTTTT. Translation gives CASSGRGTEKLFF.

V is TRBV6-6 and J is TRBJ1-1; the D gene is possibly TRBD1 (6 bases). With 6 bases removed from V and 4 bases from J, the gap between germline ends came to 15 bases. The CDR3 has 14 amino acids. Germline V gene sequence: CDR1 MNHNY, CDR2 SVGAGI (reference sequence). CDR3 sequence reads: CASRRGGSVTEAFF. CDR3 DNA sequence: TGTGCCAGCAGAAGGGGGGGTTCGGTCACTGAAGCTTTCTTT.

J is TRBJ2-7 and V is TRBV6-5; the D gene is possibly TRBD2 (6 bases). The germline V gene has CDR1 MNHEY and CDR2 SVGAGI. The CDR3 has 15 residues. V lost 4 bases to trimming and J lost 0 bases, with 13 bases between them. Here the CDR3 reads CASSLGGSSSYEQYF. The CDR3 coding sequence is TGTGCCAGCAGTTTAGGAGGGTCGAGCTCCTACGAGCAGTACTTC.

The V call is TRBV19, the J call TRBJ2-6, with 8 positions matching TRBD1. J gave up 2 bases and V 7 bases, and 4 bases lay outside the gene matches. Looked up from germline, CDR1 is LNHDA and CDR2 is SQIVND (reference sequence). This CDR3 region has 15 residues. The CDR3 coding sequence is TGTGCCAGTACTTCACAGGGGGCTGGGGCCAACGTCCTGACTTTC. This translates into CASTSQGAGANVLTF.

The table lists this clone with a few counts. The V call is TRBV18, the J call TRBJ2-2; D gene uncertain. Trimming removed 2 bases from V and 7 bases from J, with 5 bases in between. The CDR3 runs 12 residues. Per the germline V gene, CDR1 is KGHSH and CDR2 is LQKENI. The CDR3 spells CASSPGRGELFF. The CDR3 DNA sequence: TGTGCCAGCTCACCAGGCCGCGGGGAGCTGTTTTTT.

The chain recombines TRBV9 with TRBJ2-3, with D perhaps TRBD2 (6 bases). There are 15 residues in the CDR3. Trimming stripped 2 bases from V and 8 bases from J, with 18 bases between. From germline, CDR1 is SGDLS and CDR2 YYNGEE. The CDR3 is CASSVVSSAGGTQYF. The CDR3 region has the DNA TGTGCCAGCAGCGTGGTGTCTAGCGCCGGGGGTACGCAGTATTTT.

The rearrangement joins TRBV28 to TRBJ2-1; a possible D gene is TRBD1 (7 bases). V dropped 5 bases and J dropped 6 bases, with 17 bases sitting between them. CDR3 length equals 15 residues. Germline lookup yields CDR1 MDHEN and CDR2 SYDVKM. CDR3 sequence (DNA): TGTGCCAGCAGTGGAGGGGGCGCAGGGCCCAATGAGCAGTTCTTC. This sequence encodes CASSGGGAGPNEQFF.

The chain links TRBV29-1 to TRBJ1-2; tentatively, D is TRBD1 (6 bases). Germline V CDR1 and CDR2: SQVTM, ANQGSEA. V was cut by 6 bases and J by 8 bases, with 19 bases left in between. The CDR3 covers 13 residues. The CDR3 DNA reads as TGCAGCGTACCCCGCACATCACAGGGCGGCTACACCTTC. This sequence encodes CSVPRTSQGGYTF.

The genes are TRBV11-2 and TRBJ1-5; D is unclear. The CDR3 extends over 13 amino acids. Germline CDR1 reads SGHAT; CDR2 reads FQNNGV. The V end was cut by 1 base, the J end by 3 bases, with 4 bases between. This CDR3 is CASSLANNQPQHF. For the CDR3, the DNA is TGTGCCAGCAGCTTAGCCAACAATCAGCCCCAGCATTTT.

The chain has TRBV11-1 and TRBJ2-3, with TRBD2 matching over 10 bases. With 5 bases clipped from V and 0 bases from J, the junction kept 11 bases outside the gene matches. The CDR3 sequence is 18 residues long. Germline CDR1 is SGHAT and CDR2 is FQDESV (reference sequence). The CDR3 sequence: CASSTRLSGGSSTDTQYF. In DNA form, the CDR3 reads TGTGCCAGCAGCACCCGACTTAGCGGGGGGTCTAGCACAGATACGCAGTATTTT.

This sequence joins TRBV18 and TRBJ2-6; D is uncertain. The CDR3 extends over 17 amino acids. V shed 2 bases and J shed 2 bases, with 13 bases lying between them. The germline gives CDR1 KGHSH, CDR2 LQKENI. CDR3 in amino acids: CASSPKPVHTGANVLTF. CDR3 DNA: TGTGCCAGCTCACCAAAACCAGTCCATACTGGGGCCAACGTCCTGACTTTC.

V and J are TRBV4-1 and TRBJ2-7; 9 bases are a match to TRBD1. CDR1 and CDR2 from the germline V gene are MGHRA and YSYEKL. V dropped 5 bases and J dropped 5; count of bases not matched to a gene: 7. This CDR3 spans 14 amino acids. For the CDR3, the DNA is TGCGCCAGCAGCTCCCGGGACAGGGTTAACGAGCAGTACTTC. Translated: CASSSRDRVNEQYF.

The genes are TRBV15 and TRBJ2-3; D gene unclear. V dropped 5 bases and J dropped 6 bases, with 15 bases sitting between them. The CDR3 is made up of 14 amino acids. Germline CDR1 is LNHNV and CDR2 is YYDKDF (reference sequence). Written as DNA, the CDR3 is TGTGCCACCAGCGTCTCTGAGGTTCGGGATACGCAGTATTTT. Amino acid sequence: CATSVSEVRDTQYF.